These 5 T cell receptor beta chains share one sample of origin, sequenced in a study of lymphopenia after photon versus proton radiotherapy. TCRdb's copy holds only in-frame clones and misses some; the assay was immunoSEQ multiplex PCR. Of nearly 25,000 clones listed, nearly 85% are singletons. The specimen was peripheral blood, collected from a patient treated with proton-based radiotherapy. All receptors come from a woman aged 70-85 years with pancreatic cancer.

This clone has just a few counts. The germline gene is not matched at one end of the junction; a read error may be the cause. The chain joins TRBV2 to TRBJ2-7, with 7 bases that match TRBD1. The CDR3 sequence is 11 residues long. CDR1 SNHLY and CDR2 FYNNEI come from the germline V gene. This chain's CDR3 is CASRFRQGSVF. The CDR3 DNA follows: TGTGCCAGCAGGTTTAGACAGGGAAGCGTCTTC.

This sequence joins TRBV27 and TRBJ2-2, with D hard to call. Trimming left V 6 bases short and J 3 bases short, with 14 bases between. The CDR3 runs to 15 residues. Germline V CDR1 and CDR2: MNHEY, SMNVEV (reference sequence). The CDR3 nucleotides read TGTGCCAGCAGCCCCACCGGACCCCACACCGGGGAGCTGTTTTTT. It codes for CASSPTGPHTGELFF.

Here the CDR3 DNA reads TGTGCCAGTAGTATCCCGGGGGACTACGAGCAGTACTTC. Translation: CASSIPGDYEQYF. The chain has TRBV19 and TRBJ2-7; possibly TRBD2 for D (6 bases). Trimming left V 3 bases short and J 3 bases short, with 9 bases between. The CDR3 is 13 residues long. Germline V gene data show CDR1 as LNHDA and CDR2 as SQIVND (reference sequence).

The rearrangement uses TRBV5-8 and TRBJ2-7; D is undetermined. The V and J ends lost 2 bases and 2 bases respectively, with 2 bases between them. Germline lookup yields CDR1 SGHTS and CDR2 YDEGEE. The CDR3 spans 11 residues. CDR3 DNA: TGTGCCAGCAGCTTAACCTACGAGCAGTACTTC. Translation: CASSLTYEQYF.

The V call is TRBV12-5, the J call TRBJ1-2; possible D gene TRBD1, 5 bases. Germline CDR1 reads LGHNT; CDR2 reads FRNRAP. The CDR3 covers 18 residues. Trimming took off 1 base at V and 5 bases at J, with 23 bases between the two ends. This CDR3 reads CASGLARAIGLGKYGYTF. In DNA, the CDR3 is TGTGCTAGTGGTTTGGCCAGGGCGATTGGGTTAGGGAAGTATGGCTACACCTTC.